Following are 21 T cell receptor beta chains from one sample sequenced in a study of T cell changes during pregnancy in multiple sclerosis. TCRdb's table, derived via immunoSEQ multiplex PCR, lists solely in-frame clones and lacks some. The sample yields approximately 28,000 clones, roughly nine tenths seen once. The material was CD8+ T cells from peripheral blood mononuclear cells, obtained in the second trimester of pregnancy. The receptors were sampled from a female donor with multiple sclerosis, enrolled in a pregnancy study.

The chain joins TRBV6-5 to TRBJ2-7; tentatively, D is TRBD1 (6 bases). Trimming took 1 base from V and 2 from J, leaving 12 bases between them. This CDR3 contains 15 residues. In germline, CDR1 is MNHEY, CDR2 SVGAGI. The CDR3 DNA reads as TGTGCCAGCAGTTACTACCGGCACAGGGCCTACGAGCAGTACTTC. Translated: CASSYYRHRAYEQYF.

V usage is TRBV19 and J usage is TRBJ1-1; D is ambiguous. V lost 4 bases, J lost 1 base, and 7 bases lay in between. Germline values: CDR1 LNHDA, CDR2 SQIVND (reference sequence). This CDR3 has 13 amino acids. The CDR3, as DNA: TGTGCCAGTAGTACCCGGAGGAACACTGAAGCTTTCTTT. Translating gives CASSTRRNTEAFF.

CDR3 amino acids: CASSQLQGSNQPQHF. The CDR3 nucleotides are TGCGCCAGCAGCCAATTACAGGGGAGCAATCAGCCCCAGCATTTT. The chain links TRBV4-1 to TRBJ1-5, with 7 bases fitting TRBD1. J lost 1 base, V lost 2 bases, and 2 bases had no gene match. Per the germline V gene, CDR1 is MGHRA and CDR2 is YSYEKL. The CDR3 consists of 15 residues.

The CDR3 coding sequence is TGCGCCAGCAGCCAAGGGCCTGTGAACACTGAAGCTTTCTTT. Amino acids: CASSQGPVNTEAFF. The chain employs TRBV4-1 and TRBJ1-1, with D unclear. Germline loops: CDR1 MGHRA, CDR2 YSYEKL. This CDR3 has 14 amino acids. The V end lost 1 base, the J end lost 0 bases, and 6 bases lay between the germline ends.

This chain uses TRBV27 with TRBJ1-5, with unresolved D. This CDR3 is 13 amino acids long. Germline CDR1 reads MNHEY; CDR2 reads SMNVEV (reference sequence). V was pared by 4 bases and J by 6 bases, with 10 bases between. CDR3 DNA sequence: TGTGCCAGCAGTTACGGGTTGCGTCAGCCCCAGCATTTT. Translation gives CASSYGLRQPQHF.

The chain carries TRBV30 and TRBJ2-5; 10 bases agree with TRBD2. Germline-derived CDR1 and CDR2 are GTSNPN and SVGIG (reference sequence). With V trimmed by 0 bases and J by 3 bases, 1 base remained unmatched. The CDR3 length is 14 residues. CDR3 nucleotides: TGTGCCTGGAGTGTTGGGACTAGCGAAGAGACCCAGTACTTC. Its protein product is CAWSVGTSEETQYF. Variable domain in full (rest from reference TRBV30 and TRBJ2-5): SQTIHQWPATLVQPVGSPLSLECTVEGTSNPNLYWYRQAAGRGLQLLFYSVGIGQISSEVPQNLSASRPQDRQFILSSKKLLLSDSGFYLCAWSVGTSEETQYFGPGTRLLVL.

The chain combines TRBV6-4 with TRBJ2-1; D possibly corresponds to TRBD2 (6 bases). The CDR3 totals 15 residues. V gave up 3 bases and J gave up 8 bases, with 17 bases separating them. The germline CDR1 and CDR2 sequences are MRHNA and SNTAGT. CDR3 nucleotide sequence: TGTGCCAGCAGTGAAAAGGCTAGCGACCCCCATGAGCAGTTCTTC. This sequence encodes CASSEKASDPHEQFF.

V usage is TRBV5-1 and J usage is TRBJ2-2; D possibly corresponds to TRBD1 (5 bases). Germline V gene sequence: CDR1 SGHRS, CDR2 YFSETQ. With 1 base removed from V and 7 bases from J, the gap between germline ends came to 11 bases. The CDR3 totals 14 residues. The CDR3 sequence is CASSLSGKNGELFF. CDR3 in DNA: TGCGCCAGCAGCTTGTCAGGGAAGAACGGGGAGCTGTTTTTT.

The table lists this clone with a count of one. This sequence joins TRBV6-4 and TRBJ2-1; D might be TRBD1 (5 bases). CDR3 length: 15 amino acids. The germline V and J ends were trimmed by 5 bases and 3 bases, with 14 bases remaining between them. Germline V gene lookup returns CDR1 MRHNA and CDR2 SNTAGT. The CDR3 spells CASSPGEQDYNEQFF. DNA of the CDR3: TGTGCCAGCAGTCCCGGTGAACAGGACTACAATGAGCAGTTCTTC.

The rearrangement joins TRBV27 to TRBJ2-7, with TRBD2 as a possible D gene (5 bases). Germline CDR1 is MNHEY and CDR2 is SMNVEV (reference sequence). This CDR3 spans 14 amino acids. V was pared by 2 bases and J by 4 bases, with 12 bases between. The CDR3 region is CASSLSAGLYEQYF. DNA of the CDR3: TGTGCCAGCAGTTTAAGTGCGGGTCTATACGAGCAGTACTTC.

The chain employs TRBV10-2 and TRBJ1-5; D remains ambiguous. The length of the CDR3 is 15 residues. Trimming pared 7 bases from V and 2 bases from J, leaving 15 bases between. Per germline, CDR1 WSHSY and CDR2 SAAADI. The CDR3 reads CASNDHLAGNQPQHF. The DNA of the CDR3 is TGCGCCAGCAATGACCATCTCGCGGGCAATCAGCCCCAGCATTTT.

J is TRBJ2-7 and V is TRBV10-3; 7 bases align to TRBD1. Unmatched junction bases numbered 11, after V lost 3 bases and J lost 6 bases. The CDR3 covers 15 residues. Germline CDR1 is ENHRY and CDR2 is SYGVKD. Here the CDR3 reads CAISDQTGEVFEQYF. The CDR3 DNA reads as TGTGCCATCAGTGACCAAACAGGGGAAGTGTTCGAGCAGTACTTC.

V is TRBV9 and J is TRBJ2-3; tentative D call: TRBD1 (5 bases). The CDR3 has 15 amino acids. Germline V gene sequence: CDR1 SGDLS, CDR2 YYNGEE. Trimming left V 3 bases short and J 2 bases short, with 13 bases between. CDR3 nucleotide sequence: TGTGCCAGCAGCGCCCTAGGGGTTCACACAGATACGCAGTATTTT. The encoded protein is CASSALGVHTDTQYF.

This clone was seen only a few times. The chain couples TRBV7-9 to TRBJ1-2; D not certain. CDR1 is SEHNR and CDR2 is FQNEAQ in the germline V gene (reference sequence). This CDR3 has 12 amino acids. Trimming stripped 4 bases from V and 4 bases from J, with 7 bases between. DNA for the CDR3: TGTGCCAGCAGCTCGGGAGTCTATGGCTACACCTTC. It specifies CASSSGVYGYTF.

This chain uses TRBV11-3 with TRBJ2-2, with D maybe TRBD1 (6 bases). The CDR3 totals 16 residues. V was pared by 3 bases and J by 2 bases, with 13 bases between. Germline CDR1 reads SGHNT; CDR2 reads YENEEA. The CDR3 sequence: CASSLGDRLNTGELFF. The CDR3 DNA sequence: TGTGCCAGCAGCTTGGGAGACAGGCTTAACACCGGGGAGCTGTTTTTT. Variable domain in full (rest from reference TRBV11-3 and TRBJ2-2): EAGVVQSPRYKIIEKKQPVAFWCNPISGHNTLYWYLQNLGQGPELLIRYENEEAVDDSQLPKDRFSAERLKGVDSTLKIQPAELGDSAVYLCASSLGDRLNTGELFFGEGSRLTVL.

This chain links TRBV7-9 with TRBJ2-2; 7 bases fit TRBD2. CDR1 is SEHNR, CDR2 FQNEAQ, per germline (reference sequence). V trimming: 7 bases; J trimming: 1 base; junction bases outside the gene matches: 9. The CDR3 loop spans 16 amino acids. CDR3 sequence (DNA): TGTGCCAGCATCCCATCGGCTAGCGGGAACACCGGGGAGCTGTTTTTT. It yields the protein CASIPSASGNTGELFF.

This clone was detected only a few times. The chain joins TRBV19 to TRBJ1-1; 7 bases map to TRBD1. Per the germline V gene, CDR1 is LNHDA and CDR2 is SQIVND (reference sequence). The CDR3 covers 16 residues. V was pared by 0 bases and J by 1 base, with 5 bases of the junction left unmatched. The CDR3 nucleotides are TGTGCCAGTAGTATAGACATGGGACAGCAGAACACTGAAGCTTTCTTT. Residues: CASSIDMGQQNTEAFF. The complete variable domain, with remaining parts taken from reference TRBV19 and TRBJ1-1, reads DGGITQSPKYLFRKEGQNVTLSCEQNLNHDAMYWYRQDPGQGLRLIYYSQIVNDFQKGDIAEGYSVSREKKESFPLTVTSAQKNPTAFYLCASSIDMGQQNTEAFFGQGTRLTVV.

This chain joins TRBV5-4 and TRBJ1-2, with TRBD1 matching over 8 bases. Trimming cost V 4 bases and J 2 bases; bases outside gene matches: 1. Per the germline V gene, CDR1 is SGHNT and CDR2 is YYREEE (reference sequence). The CDR3 has 13 residues. The DNA for the CDR3 is TGTGCCAGCAGCCGACAGGGGAACTATGGCTACACCTTC. Protein product: CASSRQGNYGYTF. Full variable domain (rest looked up from reference TRBV5-4 and TRBJ1-2): ETGVTQSPTHLIKTRGQQVTLRCSSQSGHNTVSWYQQALGQGPQFIFQYYREEENGRGNFPPRFSGLQFPNYSSELNVNALELDDSALYLCASSRQGNYGYTFGSGTRLTVV.

In this sample, this clone turned up a few times. The J gene is TRBJ2-1, the V gene TRBV5-1; D might be TRBD2 (6 bases). CDR3 length: 13 amino acids. CDR1 SGHRS and CDR2 YFSETQ come from the germline V gene. Trimming removed 4 bases at V and 8 bases at J, with 13 bases between. The CDR3, as DNA: TGCGCCAGCAGCACCCTTTGGGGGGATGAGCAGTTCTTC. This codes for CASSTLWGDEQFF.

J is TRBJ2-6 and V is TRBV19, with D tentatively TRBD1 (6 bases). Trimming shortened V by 5 bases and J by 11 bases, and 19 bases separated the two germline ends. CDR3 length: 15 residues. Germline lookup yields CDR1 LNHDA and CDR2 SQIVND (reference sequence). The DNA for the CDR3 is TGTGCCAGTAGTCCGACAGGTCCGCCGCTGGACGTCCTGACTTTC. Its protein product is CASSPTGPPLDVLTF. Full variable domain (missing parts from reference TRBV19 and TRBJ2-6): DGGITQSPKYLFRKEGQNVTLSCEQNLNHDAMYWYRQDPGQGLRLIYYSQIVNDFQKGDIAEGYSVSREKKESFPLTVTSAQKNPTAFYLCASSPTGPPLDVLTFGAGSRLTVL.

J is TRBJ2-7 and V is TRBV27, with 7 positions matching TRBD2. Trimming at V came to 10 bases and at J to 7 bases, leaving 19 bases not matched to a gene. Germline V gene sequence: CDR1 MNHEY, CDR2 SMNVEV (reference sequence). The CDR3 sequence is 15 residues long. CDR3 DNA: TGTGCCACGGGGGGTATTGGGACGGCCGTTTGGGAGCAGTACTTC. Translation: CATGGIGTAVWEQYF.